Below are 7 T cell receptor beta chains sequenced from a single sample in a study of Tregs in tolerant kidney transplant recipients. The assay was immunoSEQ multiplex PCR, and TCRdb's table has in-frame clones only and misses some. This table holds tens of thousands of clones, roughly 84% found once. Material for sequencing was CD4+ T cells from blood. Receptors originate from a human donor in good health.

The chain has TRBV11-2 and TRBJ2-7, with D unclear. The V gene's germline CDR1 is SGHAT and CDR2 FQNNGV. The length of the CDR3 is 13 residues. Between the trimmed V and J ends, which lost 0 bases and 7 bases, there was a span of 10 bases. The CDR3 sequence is CASSLDPTAEQYF. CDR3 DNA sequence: TGTGCCAGCAGCTTAGACCCCACAGCTGAGCAGTACTTC.

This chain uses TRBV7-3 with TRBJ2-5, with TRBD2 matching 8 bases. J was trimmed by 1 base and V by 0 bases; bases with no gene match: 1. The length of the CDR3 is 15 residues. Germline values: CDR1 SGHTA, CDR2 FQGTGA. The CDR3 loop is CASSLTGTSQETQYF. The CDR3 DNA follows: TGTGCCAGCAGCTTAACTGGGACTAGCCAAGAGACCCAGTACTTC.

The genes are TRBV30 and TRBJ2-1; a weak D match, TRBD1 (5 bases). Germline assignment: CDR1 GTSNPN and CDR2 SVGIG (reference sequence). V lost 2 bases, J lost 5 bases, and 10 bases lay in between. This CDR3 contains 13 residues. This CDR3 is CAWSRGYHNEQFF. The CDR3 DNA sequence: TGTGCCTGGAGTAGGGGTTACCACAATGAGCAGTTCTTC.

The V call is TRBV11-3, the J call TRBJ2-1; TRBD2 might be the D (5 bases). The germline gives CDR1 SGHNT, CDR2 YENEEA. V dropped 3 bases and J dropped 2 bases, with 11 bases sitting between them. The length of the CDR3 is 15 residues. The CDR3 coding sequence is TGTGCCAGCAGCTTTTACAGCGGCCCCTACAATGAGCAGTTCTTC. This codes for CASSFYSGPYNEQFF.

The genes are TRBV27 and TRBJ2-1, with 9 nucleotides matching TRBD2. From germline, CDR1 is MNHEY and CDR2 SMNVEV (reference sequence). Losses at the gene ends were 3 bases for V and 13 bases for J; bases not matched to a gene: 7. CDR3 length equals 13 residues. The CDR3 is CASSLERAGGQFF. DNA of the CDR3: TGTGCCAGCAGTTTGGAGAGAGCGGGAGGACAGTTCTTC.

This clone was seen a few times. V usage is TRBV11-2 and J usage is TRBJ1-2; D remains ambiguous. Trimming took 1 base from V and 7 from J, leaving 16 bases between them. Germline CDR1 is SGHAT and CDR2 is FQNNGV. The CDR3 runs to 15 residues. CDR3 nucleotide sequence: TGTGCCAGCAGCTTAGGGGCAACCATATTTGGTGGCTACACCTTC. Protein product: CASSLGATIFGGYTF.

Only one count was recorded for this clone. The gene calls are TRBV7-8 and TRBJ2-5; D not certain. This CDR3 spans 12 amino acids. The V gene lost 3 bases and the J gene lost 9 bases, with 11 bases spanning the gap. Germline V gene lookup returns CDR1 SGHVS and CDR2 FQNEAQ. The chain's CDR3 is CASSFPSLAQYF. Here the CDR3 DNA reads TGTGCCAGCAGCTTCCCCTCACTCGCCCAGTACTTC.